These T cell receptor beta chains were read from a single sample in a study of radiation and T cells in renal cell carcinoma. Sequencing used immunoSEQ multiplex PCR; TCRdb keeps in-frame clones, though not all of them. Of around 17,000 clones listed, 58% are singletons. The sample consisted of tumor tissue, taken from a patient whose treatment was nephrectomy without radiotherapy. The receptor set was obtained from a man aged 40-49 years with renal cell carcinoma. CDR3s include the opening cysteine and the closing phenylalanine or tryptophan. A D gene is named only where the DNA matches it firmly. Clone size is given for some rows only: seen once, a few or many times, or a class if the clone is expanded.

j_call,clone_size,d_call,v_call,cdr3_nt,cdr3_aa
TRBJ1-5,.,TRBD1,TRBV27,TGTGCCAGCAGCCACAGGGGGCAGCCCCAGCATTTT,CASSHRGQPQHF
TRBJ2-7,.,.,TRBV7-2,TGTGCCAGCAGCTTGTACAGGGACTACGAGCAGTACTTC,CASSLYRDYEQYF
TRBJ2-7,.,.,TRBV10-1,TGCGCCAGCAGTGTAGGAGAGACCTCCTACGAGCAGTACTTC,CASSVGETSYEQYF
TRBJ1-1,.,.,TRBV19,TGTGCCAGTAGTATAGGCAGGCGGACTGAAGCTTTCTTT,CASSIGRRTEAFF
TRBJ2-2,.,.,TRBV19,TGTGCCAGTAGTATTGCAACAGTAGGTGGCAGGGCAATCGGGGAGCTGTTTTTT,CASSIATVGGRAIGELFF
TRBJ2-7,.,.,TRBV4-1,TGCGCCAGCAGCCAATCTTATCTTTACGAGCAGTACTTC,CASSQSYLYEQYF
TRBJ1-2,.,.,TRBV5-4,TGTGCCAGCAGCTCAGGGGTCGGCTATGGCTACACCTTC,CASSSGVGYGYTF
TRBJ1-5,few,TRBD1,TRBV5-1,TGCGCCAGCAGCCTACAGGGGGGCAATCAGCCCCAGCATTTT,CASSLQGGNQPQHF
TRBJ1-2,.,.,TRBV9,TGTGCCAGCAGCCCCCTCAAAAATAACTATGGCTACACCTTC,CASSPLKNNYGYTF
TRBJ2-1,.,TRBD2,TRBV9,TGTGCCAGCAGCGTAGCGGGGGGGCCAAGGGAGCAGTTCTTC,CASSVAGGPREQFF
TRBJ1-1,few,.,TRBV7-9,TGTGCCAGCAGCTTATCGTCGACCACTGAAGCTTTCTTT,CASSLSSTTEAFF
TRBJ2-7,.,.,TRBV4-2,TGTGCCAGCAGCCAAGATCTCCTAGGAACCTACGAGCAGTACTTC,CASSQDLLGTYEQYF
TRBJ1-2,once,.,TRBV6-5,TGTGCCACTCAAAAGACGGGCGGTCGGTCCTATGGCTACACCTTC,CATQKTGGRSYGYTF
TRBJ1-2,.,.,TRBV19,TGTGCCAGTAGCCCATCCGGGACGGCGATTTTCTTTTATGGCTACACCTTC,CASSPSGTAIFFYGYTF
TRBJ1-2,.,TRBD1,TRBV6-1,TGTGCCAGCAGTGAACTCAGACAGGGTTATGGCTACACCTTC,CASSELRQGYGYTF
TRBJ1-2,.,.,TRBV6-5,TGTGCCAGCAGTTACGGGGCCGGAGGGTATAACTATGGCTACACCTTC,CASSYGAGGYNYGYTF
TRBJ1-6,medium-sized,.,TRBV11-2,TGTGCCAGCAGCCCCGAGAGAGGGGATTCACCCCTCCACTTT,CASSPERGDSPLHF
TRBJ1-2,.,.,TRBV9,TGTGCCAGCAGCGTAGAGGCGGACAGTGTCTATGGCTACACCTTC,CASSVEADSVYGYTF
TRBJ2-1,few,.,TRBV19,TGTGCCAGCGCGAAGGGGGTCAGCTCCTACAATGAGCAGTTCTTC,CASAKGVSSYNEQFF
TRBJ1-2,.,TRBD1,TRBV5-4,TGTGCCAGCAGGACCGTTTTGAGCCGAGCCCTGACAGGGAACTATGGCTACACCTTC,CASRTVLSRALTGNYGYTF
TRBJ1-2,.,.,TRBV25-1,TGTGCCAGCAGTGAGGACGAAAGAGCTGTTGGCTACACCTTC,CASSEDERAVGYTF
TRBJ2-1,.,.,TRBV7-2,TGTGCCAGCAGCTCCGGAAGAACACCGGGGAGCTCCTACAATGAGCAGTTCTTC,CASSSGRTPGSSYNEQFF
TRBJ2-3,.,.,TRBV4-1,TGCGCCAGCAGCCAAGACGCCGGGGGGCAGACCCCAGATACGCAGTATTTT,CASSQDAGGQTPDTQYF
TRBJ1-1,medium-sized,.,TRBV27,TGTGCCAGCAGCAGTCGGGTGGGGAACACTGAAGCTTTCTTT,CASSSRVGNTEAFF
TRBJ1-2,.,TRBD1,TRBV5-1,TGCGCCAGCGGCCGGGACAGAAGCTCATACACCTTC,CASGRDRSSYTF
TRBJ1-4,.,TRBD1,TRBV6-5,TGTGCCAGCAGTTTAACAACAGGGGTAGGGGAAAAACTGTTTTTT,CASSLTTGVGEKLFF
TRBJ2-1,.,TRBD2,TRBV4-3,TGCGCCAGCAGCCCCTTAGCGGGTACCTACAATGAGCAGTTCTTC,CASSPLAGTYNEQFF
TRBJ2-5,.,.,TRBV18,TGTGCCAGCTCTCCTGACCAAGAGACCCAGTACTTC,CASSPDQETQYF
TRBJ2-3,large,TRBD2,TRBV4-1,TGCGCCAGCAGGCCTGAACTAGCGGTAAATACGCAGTATTTT,CASRPELAVNTQYF
TRBJ2-5,few,.,TRBV4-2,TGTGCCAGCAGCCAAGAAAGGGTGGGGGGCCAAGAGACCCAGTACTTC,CASSQERVGGQETQYF
TRBJ2-2,few,TRBD2,TRBV14,TGTGCCAGCAGCCCCTTGGCGGGGGGGCCGGACGGGGAGCTGTTTTTT,CASSPLAGGPDGELFF
TRBJ2-7,.,TRBD1,TRBV27,TGTGCCAGCAGTTTCACAGGGGGGAGTGAGCAGTACTTC,CASSFTGGSEQYF
TRBJ2-7,few,.,TRBV11-2,TGTGCCAGCAGCTTAGATCCCGGCAGACTAATGGCCTACGAGCAGTACTTC,CASSLDPGRLMAYEQYF
TRBJ2-3,.,.,TRBV2,TGTGCCAGCAGACCCTTGGGGGGCCGGACAGATACGCAGTATTTT,CASRPLGGRTDTQYF
TRBJ1-2,few,TRBD1,TRBV9,TGTGCCAGCAGCCTCGATCAGGGGGGCGGCTACACCTTC,CASSLDQGGGYTF